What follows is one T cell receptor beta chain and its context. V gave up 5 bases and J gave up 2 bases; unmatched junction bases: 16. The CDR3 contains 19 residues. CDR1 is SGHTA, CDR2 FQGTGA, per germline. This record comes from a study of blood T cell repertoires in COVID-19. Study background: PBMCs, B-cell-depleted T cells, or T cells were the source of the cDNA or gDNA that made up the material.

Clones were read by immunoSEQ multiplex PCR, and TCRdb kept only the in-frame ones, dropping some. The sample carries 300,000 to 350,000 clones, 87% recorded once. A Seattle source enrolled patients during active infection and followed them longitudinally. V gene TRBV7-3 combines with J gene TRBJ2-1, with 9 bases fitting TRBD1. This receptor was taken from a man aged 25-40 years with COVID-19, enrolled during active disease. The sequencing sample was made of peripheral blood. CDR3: CASSPGTGFPSTTYNEQFF. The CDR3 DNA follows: TGTGCCAGCAGCCCGGGGACAGGGTTCCCCTCCACTACCTACAATGAGCAGTTCTTC.